This T cell receptor (beta chain) was obtained from a study of blood T cell repertoires in COVID-19. Produced via immunoSEQ multiplex PCR; TCRdb's table is partial and in-frame only. The sample holds 390,000 or so clones, just under 90% seen once. This CDR3 is built from 14 residues. Germline-derived CDR1 and CDR2 are MNHEY and SVGAGI. Trimming left V 0 bases short and J 4 bases short, with 10 bases between. This sequence originates from a woman aged 50 to 60 who had recovered from COVID-19. Input material: PBMCs or T cells enriched from blood (not recorded which). The V and J genes are TRBV6-5 and TRBJ2-7; D not resolved. For the CDR3, the DNA is TGTGCCAGCAGTTACTCGATCGGGTCTTACGAGCAGTACTTC. Translation gives CASSYSIGSYEQYF.